This is a list of T cell receptor beta chains from one sample in a study of shared clonotypes between healthy human individuals. Assay used: immunoSEQ multiplex PCR; TCRdb lists only in-frame clones, some missing. Here the sample spans more than 550,000 clones, around 90% being singletons. Sequencing was carried out using naive CD8+ T cells sorted from blood. The origin of the receptors is a young man in good health. The CDR3 runs from the conserved cysteine through the conserved F or W. The order of the fields is V gene, clone size, J gene, CDR3 protein. Size is omitted from some rows. Given values are once, few, many or a class for expanded clones.

TRBV4-3	.	TRBJ1-5	CASSPDRVGYQPQHF
TRBV2	.	TRBJ1-1	CASSERTPAMNTEAFF
TRBV6-6	once	TRBJ2-3	CASSYEGRDTQYF
TRBV6-5	.	TRBJ2-7	CASRGRGVPYEQYF
TRBV7-3	.	TRBJ2-3	CASSLGVGVSTDTQYF
TRBV6-1	.	TRBJ2-7	CASRTYEQYF
TRBV5-1	.	TRBJ2-2	CASSLVSPGELFF
TRBV30	.	TRBJ2-7	CACLPGQGVFGQYF
TRBV14	.	TRBJ2-7	CASSPLPTGAYEQYF
TRBV4-1	.	TRBJ2-7	CASSQGRVLGEQYF
TRBV2	.	TRBJ2-1	CASRGLEIEQFF
TRBV18	.	TRBJ2-1	CASSPWKTGQRGEQFF
TRBV6-1	.	TRBJ2-5	CASRFGTGLRETQYF
TRBV27	.	TRBJ1-2	CASRATYGYTF
TRBV7-9	.	TRBJ2-5	CASSLAGGQETQYF
TRBV6-1	few	TRBJ1-5	CASSEADRQRNQPQHF
TRBV2	.	TRBJ2-7	CASSEAGGPAYEQYF
TRBV5-8	.	TRBJ2-1	CASSLGSGTYNEQFF
TRBV13	.	TRBJ1-2	CASSPGVTGGYGYTF
TRBV7-6	.	TRBJ2-7	CASSSNSGRATYEQYF
TRBV29-1	once	TRBJ2-2	CSAQLAGATSGIGELFF
TRBV7-9	.	TRBJ2-4	CASSAGTGLAKNIQYF
TRBV5-1	.	TRBJ2-1	CASSLNYNEQFF
TRBV19	.	TRBJ2-2	CATTRPGTDTGELFF
TRBV6-5	.	TRBJ1-1	CASSPAGTEAFF
TRBV7-8	.	TRBJ2-7	CASSSGVSYEQYF
TRBV6-5	once	TRBJ1-1	CASSYSIRGGSTEAFF
TRBV7-2	.	TRBJ1-5	CASSLNTGGNQPQHF
TRBV6-1	.	TRBJ1-1	CASSEMTGRGTEAFF
TRBV29-1	.	TRBJ2-7	CSVELRGYEQYF
TRBV20-1	.	TRBJ1-2	CSARVKGGYTF
TRBV7-9	.	TRBJ1-1	CASSFRGGVFEAFF
TRBV6-5	.	TRBJ2-7	CASRGGWSPSYEQYF
TRBV28	.	TRBJ2-7	CASSSGQGIEEQYF
TRBV18	once	TRBJ2-5	CASSDLGGSGTGDPETQYF
TRBV7-2	.	TRBJ2-7	CASSLGPGLLAGEQYF
TRBV27	.	TRBJ2-7	CASSSGPGPTYEQYF
TRBV7-9	.	TRBJ2-5	CASSSGTAQETQYF
TRBV6-5	.	TRBJ1-2	CASTRRTADGYTF
TRBV29-1	.	TRBJ2-2	CSVFTNTGELFF
TRBV4-1	.	TRBJ2-3	CASSQVLGGPTDTQYF
TRBV13	.	TRBJ1-1	CASSLGSGGNTEAFF
TRBV29-1	.	TRBJ2-7	CSVDLADNPSYEQYF
TRBV7-8	.	TRBJ2-7	CASSFLKTPGQGTYEQYF
TRBV9	.	TRBJ2-1	CASGLRHEQFF
TRBV6-5	.	TRBJ2-3	CASSLGGFSYTQYF
TRBV19	.	TRBJ1-3	CASSGRSFSGNTIYF
TRBV27	.	TRBJ2-1	CASSLSWGFYNEQFF
TRBV5-6	.	TRBJ2-7	CASSLARTSHEQYF
TRBV4-1	.	TRBJ1-2	CASSQAWDGIDYGYTF
TRBV11-3	.	TRBJ2-1	CASSARDGAGLNEQFF
TRBV19	few	TRBJ2-7	CASSSGTGAYEQYF
TRBV6-5	.	TRBJ1-5	CASRKDGYQPQHF
TRBV15	.	TRBJ2-5	CATSRAGGQGRETQYF
TRBV10-3	once	TRBJ2-7	CAISGGESYEQYF
TRBV14	once	TRBJ2-2	CASSQVGLAHTGELFF
TRBV19	.	TRBJ2-2	CATAPGYTGELFF
TRBV27	.	TRBJ1-1	CASSLTGVTEAFF
TRBV5-6	.	TRBJ1-5	CASSYSWDRGHQPQHF